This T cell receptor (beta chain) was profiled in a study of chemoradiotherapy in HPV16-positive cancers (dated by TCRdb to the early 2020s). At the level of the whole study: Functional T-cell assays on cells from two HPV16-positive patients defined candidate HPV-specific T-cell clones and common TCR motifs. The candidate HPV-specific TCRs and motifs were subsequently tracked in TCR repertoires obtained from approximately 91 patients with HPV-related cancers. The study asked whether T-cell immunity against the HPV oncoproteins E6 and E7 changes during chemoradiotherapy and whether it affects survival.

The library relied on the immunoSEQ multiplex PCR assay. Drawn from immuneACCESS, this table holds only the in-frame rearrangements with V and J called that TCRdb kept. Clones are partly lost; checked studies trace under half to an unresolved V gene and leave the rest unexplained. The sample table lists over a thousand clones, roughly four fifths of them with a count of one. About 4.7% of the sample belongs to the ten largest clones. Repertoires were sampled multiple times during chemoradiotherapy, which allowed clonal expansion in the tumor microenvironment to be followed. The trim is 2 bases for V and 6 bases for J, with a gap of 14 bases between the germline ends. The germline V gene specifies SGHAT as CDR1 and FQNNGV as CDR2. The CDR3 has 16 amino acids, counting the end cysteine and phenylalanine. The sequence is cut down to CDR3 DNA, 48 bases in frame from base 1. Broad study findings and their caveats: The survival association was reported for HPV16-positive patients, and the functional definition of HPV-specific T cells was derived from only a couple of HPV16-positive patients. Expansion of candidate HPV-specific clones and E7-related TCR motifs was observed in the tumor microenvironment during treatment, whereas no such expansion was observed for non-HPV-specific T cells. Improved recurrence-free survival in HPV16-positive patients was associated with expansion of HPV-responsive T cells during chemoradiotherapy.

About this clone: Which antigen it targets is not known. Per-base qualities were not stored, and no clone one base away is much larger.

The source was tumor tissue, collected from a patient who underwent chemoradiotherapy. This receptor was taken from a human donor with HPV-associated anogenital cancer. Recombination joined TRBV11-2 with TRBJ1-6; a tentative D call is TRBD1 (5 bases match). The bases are TGTGCCAGCAGCTTAAGGGTTCTGGGGGGTAATTCACCCCTCCACTTT. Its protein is CASSLRVLGGNSPLHF.